The text below deals with one T cell receptor (beta chain). No cognate antigen has been identified for it. One base away there is no much larger clone; base qualities are not given. The data belong to a study of T-cell reconstitution after alpha-beta-depleted transplantation in children (dated by TCRdb to about 2016). Background on the whole study: Using TCR repertoire profiling, the study quantitatively followed how T-cell immune reconstitution unfolded in children after TCRalphabeta/CD19-depleted allogeneic hematopoietic cell transplantation.

The cysteine opens and the phenylalanine closes a CDR3 of 14 amino acids. The CDR3 DNA has 42 bases and is translated from base 1. Trimming removed 6 bases from V and 1 base from J; the gene matches leave 1 base unexplained. The germline V gene (reference sequence) supplies CDR1 SEHNR and CDR2 FQNEAQ. The sample's treatment or condition label, decoded: allogeneic hematopoietic cell transplantation with graft depleted of TCRalphabeta T cells and CD19 B cells. TCRalphabeta/CD19-depleted allogeneic hematopoietic cell grafts were given to the transplant recipients, all of whom were children. Library preparation employed PCR. The run used an Illumina HiSeq 2500. To normalize quantification of the TCRbeta repertoire, the TCR libraries were built with molecular barcoding that relied on unique molecular identifiers. TCRdb took the public reads, trimmed them with fastp at Q25, ran MiXCR for clone calling and kept in-frame beta chains. Each CDR3 protein appears once, grouped with its most common genes and DNA. The sample table contains approximately 300,000 distinct CDR3 sequences; only one count was recorded for over 9% of them. Together, the top ten hold less than 9% of the sample.

Overall results and qualifications from the work: In some patients, the high TCRbeta diversity seen at day 60 was put down to recipient T cells and intrathymic progenitors that had survived conditioning. Over subsequent months, a decline in hyperexpanded clone frequencies was noted, and after one year, T-cell counts and TCRbeta diversity were mostly ascribed to newly produced T cells. About two months after transplant, the apparently early recovery of alphabetaT-cell counts reportedly depended on just several hundred clones that had expanded rapidly and came from non-depleted graft cells.

The TCR was taken from a boy in the first two years of life with acute myeloid leukemia, due to receive a stem cell transplant. The receptor chain draws on TRBV7-9 and TRBJ2-5; TRBD2 agrees with 11 junctional bases. The source material was PBMCs, sampled before TCRalphabeta/CD19-depleted stem cell transplant. The DNA reads TGTGCCAGCAGGGGGACTAGCGGCCAAGAGACCCAGTACTTC. Its protein reads: CASRGTSGQETQYF.